This TCR beta chain was identified in a study of T cell changes during pregnancy in multiple sclerosis. The ends lost 7 bases at V and 5 bases at J; junction bases unmatched: 3. This CDR3 is 13 amino acids long. Germline V lookup: CDR1 SGHRS, CDR2 YFSETQ. Assay: immunoSEQ multiplex PCR; the TCRdb copy retains only in-frame clones and omits some. The data hold just under 65,000 clones, with 91% observed a single time. This chain connects TRBV5-1 to TRBJ1-4, with 9 bases fitting TRBD1. The TCR comes from a female donor in good health, enrolled as a control in a pregnancy study. The material sequenced was peripheral blood, taken in the third trimester of pregnancy. The CDR3 sequence: CASGQGPNEKLFF. CDR3 DNA sequence: TGCGCCAGCGGACAGGGGCCGAATGAAAAACTGTTTTTT.